These 16 T cell receptor beta chains came from one sample sequenced in a study of cytomegalovirus exposure and HLA in healthy donors. Primers for the PCR totalled 60 Vbeta and 13 Jbeta. Data came from immunoSEQ multiplex PCR; TCRdb stores just in-frame clones and leaves some out. Among about 170,000 clones, about 80% were seen once, and the ten largest hold approximately 2.4%. The sample consisted of PBMCs. These receptors were collected from a woman aged 50 to 65 in good health and CMV-seronegative.

The J gene is TRBJ2-6, the V gene TRBV5-1; TRBD1 matches 8 bases. Germline values: CDR1 SGHRS, CDR2 YFSETQ. The length of the CDR3 is 15 residues. The ends lost 4 bases at V and 3 bases at J; junction bases unmatched: 3. The CDR3 loop reads CASSRTGSGANVLTF. Written as DNA, the CDR3 is TGCGCCAGCAGCCGGACAGGGAGTGGGGCCAACGTCCTGACTTTC.

The CDR3 reads CASSKRTGGISEAFF. In DNA, the CDR3 is TGTGCCAGTAGTAAAAGGACAGGGGGTATCTCTGAAGCTTTCTTT. This chain connects TRBV19 to TRBJ1-1; TRBD1 matches at 10 bases. The trim removed 4 bases at V and 6 bases at J, leaving 8 bases unmatched. The CDR3 is made up of 15 amino acids. Germline V gene lookup returns CDR1 LNHDA and CDR2 SQIVND (reference sequence). Combining the CDR3 with reference TRBV19 and TRBJ1-1 gives the whole variable domain DGGITQSPKYLFRKEGQNVTLSCEQNLNHDAMYWYRQDPGQGLRLIYYSQIVNDFQKGDIAEGYSVSREKKESFPLTVTSAQKNPTAFYLCASSKRTGGISEAFFGQGTRLTVV.

This clone has only a few counts. V is TRBV7-6 and J is TRBJ2-3; 9 bases agree with TRBD1. Germline lookup yields CDR1 SGHVS and CDR2 FNYEAQ. The CDR3 is 17 amino acids. Trimming took 5 bases from V and 5 from J; bases not matched to a gene: 14. For the CDR3, the DNA is TGTGCCAGCAGCCTACACCCGTGGACAGGGGAGCGAGATACGCAGTATTTT. As protein: CASSLHPWTGERDTQYF.

The V call is TRBV21-1, the J call TRBJ2-3; TRBD2, the table's D call, lacks a check against the DNA. TRBV21-1 is a pseudogene segment. This CDR3 has 19 residues. The CDR3 spells CASRKGGSVQAGPKDTQYF. DNA of the CDR3: TGTGCCAGCAGAAAGGGGGGGTCAGTACAAGCGGGGCCTAAGGATACGCAGTATTTT.

The CDR3: CASSSELTGGTQYF. The CDR3 nucleotides read TGTGCCAGCAGCTCCGAGCTAACAGGGGGTACGCAGTATTTT. J is TRBJ2-3 and V is TRBV5-8; 8 positions agree with TRBD1. J was trimmed by 8 bases and V by 3 bases; bases with no gene match: 8. This CDR3 spans 14 amino acids. Germline V lookup: CDR1 SGHTS, CDR2 YDEGEE.

The gene calls are TRBV7-6 and TRBJ2-5, with a tentative D call TRBD2 (6 bases). Germline CDR1 SGHVS, CDR2 FNYEAQ. V was clipped by 1 base and J by 4 bases, with 10 bases between them. The CDR3 runs 14 residues. This CDR3 reads CASSLGSGGETQYF. The CDR3 region has the DNA TGTGCCAGCAGCTTAGGTAGCGGCGGAGAGACCCAGTACTTC.

The chain uses TRBV5-1 and TRBJ1-5; D unclear. The CDR3 is 14 amino acids. V was clipped by 4 bases and J by 4 bases, with 12 bases between them. Germline V gives CDR1 SGHRS, CDR2 YFSETQ. The CDR3 nucleotides read TGCGCCAGCAGCCCTAGAGGTCCTAATCAGCCCCAGCATTTT. Amino acids: CASSPRGPNQPQHF.

This clone came up a few times. V gene TRBV10-1 combines with J gene TRBJ1-1; D perhaps matches TRBD1 (6 bases). V gave up 0 bases and J gave up 5 bases, with 13 bases separating them. The germline V gene encodes CDR1 WNHNN and CDR2 SYGVQD (reference sequence). This CDR3 has 15 amino acids. CDR3 sequence (DNA): TGCGCCAGCAGTGAGTCGCCCAGGGGAGATACTGAAGCTTTCTTT. It codes for CASSESPRGDTEAFF.

This chain joins TRBV30 and TRBJ1-3, with TRBD1 matching over 9 bases. This CDR3 is built from 16 residues. J was trimmed by 0 bases and V by 3 bases; bases with no gene match: 6. Germline CDR1 GTSNPN, CDR2 SVGIG (reference sequence). The DNA of the CDR3 is TGTGCCTGGAGCTCACAGGGGGCGCACTCTGGAAACACCATATATTTT. This gives the protein CAWSSQGAHSGNTIYF.

The chain combines TRBV6-5 with TRBJ2-5, with 10 bases identical to TRBD1. The CDR3 is made up of 15 amino acids. Germline CDR1 is MNHEY and CDR2 is SVGAGI. V was clipped by 2 bases and J by 5 bases; unmatched bases: 5. Here the CDR3 DNA reads TGTGCCAGCAGTTACCCGACAGGGGGCAGGGAGACCCAGTACTTC. The encoded protein is CASSYPTGGRETQYF.

This chain links TRBV27 with TRBJ2-3, with TRBD2 matching 11 bases. The CDR3 extends over 16 amino acids. Germline loops: CDR1 MNHEY, CDR2 SMNVEV (reference sequence). V lost 1 base to trimming and J lost 5 bases; unmatched junction nucleotides: 5. Written as DNA, the CDR3 is TGTGCCAGCAGTTTATTAGCGGGAGGGCCGGTAGATACGCAGTATTTT. It codes for CASSLLAGGPVDTQYF.

This clone came up a few times. The DNA of the CDR3 is TGTGCCAGCAGCGCACGAACAGGGTACACTGAAGCTTTCTTT. It is translated as CASSARTGYTEAFF. The rearrangement joins TRBV7-2 to TRBJ1-1, with D possibly being TRBD1 (6 bases). Germline CDR1 reads SGHTA; CDR2 reads FQGNSA. The V end was cut by 5 bases, the J end by 3 bases, with 13 bases between. The CDR3 spans 14 residues. Full variable domain (outside the CDR3, taken from reference TRBV7-2 and TRBJ1-1): GAGVSQSPSNKVTEKGKDVELRCDPISGHTALYWYRQSLGQGLEFLIYFQGNSAPDKSGLPSDRFSAERTGGSVSTLTIQRTQQEDSAVYLCASSARTGYTEAFFGQGTRLTVV.

The rearrangement joins TRBV6-5 to TRBJ2-7; no definite D call. The CDR3 runs to 13 residues. The germline V gene has CDR1 MNHEY and CDR2 SVGAGI. Trimming removed 5 bases from V and 2 bases from J, with 10 bases in between. The CDR3 here is CASSPGSTYEQYF. For the CDR3, the DNA is TGTGCCAGCAGTCCCGGGTCAACCTACGAGCAGTACTTC.

V and J are TRBV5-5 and TRBJ1-2; D unresolved. Germline CDR1 is SGHKS and CDR2 is YYEKEE (reference sequence). The CDR3 length is 13 residues. Trimming left V 0 bases short and J 2 bases short, with 5 bases between. The CDR3 sequence is CASSLAQNYGYTF. The CDR3 DNA reads as TGTGCCAGCAGCTTGGCACAGAACTATGGCTACACCTTC.

As for this clone: At the DNA level, this CDR3 is encoded by other sequences in the same sample as well. The V gene is TRBV6-1, the J gene TRBJ2-1; 7 bases are shared with TRBD1. Germline V lookup: CDR1 MNHNS, CDR2 SASEGT. The CDR3 is made up of 15 amino acids. V trimming: 5 bases; J trimming: 0 bases; junction bases outside the gene matches: 4. This CDR3 is CASSRGQSSYNEQFF. The DNA for the CDR3 is TGTGCCAGCAGTAGGGGGCAGAGCTCCTACAATGAGCAGTTCTTC.

The rearrangement uses TRBV5-4 and TRBJ2-1, with TRBD1 matching over 7 bases. The length of the CDR3 is 17 residues. The V segment lost 4 bases and the J segment 7 bases; nucleotides outside the gene matches: 17. The germline V gene encodes CDR1 SGHNT and CDR2 YYREEE (reference sequence). In DNA, the CDR3 is TGTGCCAGCAGCCCGCGGGCCCCGACAGGGATCCTAAATGAGCAGTTCTTC. It encodes CASSPRAPTGILNEQFF.